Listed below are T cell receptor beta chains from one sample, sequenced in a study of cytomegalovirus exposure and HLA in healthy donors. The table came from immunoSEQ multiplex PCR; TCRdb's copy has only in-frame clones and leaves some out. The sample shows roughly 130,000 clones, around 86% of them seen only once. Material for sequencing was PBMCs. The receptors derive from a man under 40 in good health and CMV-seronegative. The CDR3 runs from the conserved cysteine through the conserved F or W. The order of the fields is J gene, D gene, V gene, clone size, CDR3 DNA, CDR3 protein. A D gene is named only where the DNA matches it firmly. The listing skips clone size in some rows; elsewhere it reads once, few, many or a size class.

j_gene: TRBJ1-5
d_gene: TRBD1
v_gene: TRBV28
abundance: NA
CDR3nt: TGTGCCAGCAGTTTCCCGGACAGGGAAAATCAGCCCCAGCATTTT
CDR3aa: CASSFPDRENQPQHF

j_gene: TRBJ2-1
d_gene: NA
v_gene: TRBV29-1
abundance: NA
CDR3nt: TGCAGCGCCGAACATGGCAATGAGCAGTTCTTC
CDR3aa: CSAEHGNEQFF

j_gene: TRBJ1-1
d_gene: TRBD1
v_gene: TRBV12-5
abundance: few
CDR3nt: TGTGCTAGTGTTAACAGGGACAGGGGGTGCACTGAAGCTTTCTTT
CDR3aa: CASVNRDRGCTEAFF

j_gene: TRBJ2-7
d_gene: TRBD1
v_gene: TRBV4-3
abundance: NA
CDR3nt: TGCGCCAGCAGCCTCGGACAGGGGGCAATTTACGAGCAGTACTTC
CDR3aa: CASSLGQGAIYEQYF

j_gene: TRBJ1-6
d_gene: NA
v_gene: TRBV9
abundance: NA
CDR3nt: TGTGCCAGCAGCGAGAGGGGGATGCTTAATTCACCCCTCCACTTT
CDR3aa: CASSERGMLNSPLHF

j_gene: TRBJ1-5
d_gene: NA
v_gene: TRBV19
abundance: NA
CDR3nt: TGTGCCAGTAGTCTCGGCGGTCAGCCCCAGCATTTT
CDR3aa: CASSLGGQPQHF

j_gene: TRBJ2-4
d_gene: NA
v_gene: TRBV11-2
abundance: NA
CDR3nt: TGTGCCAGCAACCCGGCAGGGGTTGGAAACATTCAGTACTTC
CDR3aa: CASNPAGVGNIQYF

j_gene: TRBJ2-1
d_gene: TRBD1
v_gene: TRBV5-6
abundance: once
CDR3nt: TGTGCCAGCAGCTTGGGACAGGGGGACAATGAGCAGTTCTTC
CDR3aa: CASSLGQGDNEQFF

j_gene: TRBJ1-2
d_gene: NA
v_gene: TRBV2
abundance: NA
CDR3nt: TGTGCCAGCAGTGAACAACAGACGGACAGCCACCCCTATGGCTACACCTTC
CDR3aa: CASSEQQTDSHPYGYTF

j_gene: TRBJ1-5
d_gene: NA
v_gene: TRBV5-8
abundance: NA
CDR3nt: TGTGCCAGCAGCTTGGCAGGGTACAATCAGCCCCAGCATTTT
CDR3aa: CASSLAGYNQPQHF

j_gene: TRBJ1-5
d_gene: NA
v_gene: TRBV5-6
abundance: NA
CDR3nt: TGTGCCAGCAGCTTTAACCTCGGCCAGGGCAATCAGCCCCAGCATTTT
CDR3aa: CASSFNLGQGNQPQHF

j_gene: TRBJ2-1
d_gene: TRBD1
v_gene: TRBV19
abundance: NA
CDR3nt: TGTGCCAGTACCCCCGAGACAGGGATTAGGATCAATGAGCAGTTCTTC
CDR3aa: CASTPETGIRINEQFF

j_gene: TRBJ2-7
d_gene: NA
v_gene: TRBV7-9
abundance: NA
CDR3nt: TGTGCCAGCTCCTCGAGACAGGTCGAGCAGTACTTC
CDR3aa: CASSSRQVEQYF

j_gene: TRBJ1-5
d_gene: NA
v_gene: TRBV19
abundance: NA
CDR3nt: TGTGCCAGTAGTATAAGAGGCAATCAGCCCCAGCATTTT
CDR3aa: CASSIRGNQPQHF

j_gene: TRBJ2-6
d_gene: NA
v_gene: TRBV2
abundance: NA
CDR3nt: TGTGCCAGCAGTCTTAGGACAGCTGGGGCCAACGTCCTGACTTTC
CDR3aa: CASSLRTAGANVLTF

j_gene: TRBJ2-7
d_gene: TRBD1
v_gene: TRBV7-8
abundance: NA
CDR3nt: TGTGCCAGCAGCCCCGGGACAGGTTCCTCCTACGAGCAGTACTTC
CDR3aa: CASSPGTGSSYEQYF

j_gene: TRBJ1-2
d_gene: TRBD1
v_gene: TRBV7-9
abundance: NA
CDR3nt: TGTTCCAGCAGCTCGGCAGGGGGGACAGGGGGGAACTATGGCTACACCTTC
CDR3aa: CSSSSAGGTGGNYGYTF

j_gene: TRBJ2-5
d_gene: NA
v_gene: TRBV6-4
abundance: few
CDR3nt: TGTGCCAGCAGTGAAAGGGACAAAGAGACCCAGTACTTC
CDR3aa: CASSERDKETQYF

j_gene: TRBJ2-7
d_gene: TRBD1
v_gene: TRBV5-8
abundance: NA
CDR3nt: TGTGCCAGCAGCTTGGGTTCTTGGACAGGGACCTACGAGCAGTACTTC
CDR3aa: CASSLGSWTGTYEQYF

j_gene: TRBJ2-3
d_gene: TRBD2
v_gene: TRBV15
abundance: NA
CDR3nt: TGTGCCACCAGCACAGGTCCTTATACTAGCGGGGGATACACAGATACGCAGTATTTT
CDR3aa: CATSTGPYTSGGYTDTQYF

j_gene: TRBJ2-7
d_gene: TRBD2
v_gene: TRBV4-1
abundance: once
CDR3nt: TGCGCCAGCAGCCACACCACTAGCGGGGCCTACGAGCAGTACTTC
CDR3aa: CASSHTTSGAYEQYF

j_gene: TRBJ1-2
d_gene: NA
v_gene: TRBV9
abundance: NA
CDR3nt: TGTGCCAGCAGCGTAGGGAGCCAGAGGCGCTACACCTTC
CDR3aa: CASSVGSQRRYTF

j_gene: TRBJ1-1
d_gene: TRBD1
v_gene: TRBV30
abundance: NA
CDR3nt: TGTGCCTGGAGTGTACAGGGGGAAACTGAAGCTTTCTTT
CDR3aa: CAWSVQGETEAFF

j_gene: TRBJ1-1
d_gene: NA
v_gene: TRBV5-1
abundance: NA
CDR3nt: TGCGCCAGCAGCCCCACTACGCTCACTGAAGCTTTCTTT
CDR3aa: CASSPTTLTEAFF

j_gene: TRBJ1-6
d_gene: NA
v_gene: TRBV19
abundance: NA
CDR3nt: TGTGCCAGTAGTACCAGGGGCGCCTATAATTCACCCCTCCACTTT
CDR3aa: CASSTRGAYNSPLHF

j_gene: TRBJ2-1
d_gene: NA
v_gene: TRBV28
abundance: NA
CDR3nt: TGTGCCAGCAGCGTCGGACAGAGCTCCTACAATGAGCAGTTCTTC
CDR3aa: CASSVGQSSYNEQFF

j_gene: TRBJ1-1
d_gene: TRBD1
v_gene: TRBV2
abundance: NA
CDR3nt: TGTGCCAGCAGTTTAGACAGGGGGACTGAAGCTTTCTTT
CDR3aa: CASSLDRGTEAFF

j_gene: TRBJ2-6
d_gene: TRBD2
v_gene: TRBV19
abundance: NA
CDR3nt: TGTGCCAGTCGAGGGAGGGGCTTTGGGGCCAACGTCCTGACTTTC
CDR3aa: CASRGRGFGANVLTF

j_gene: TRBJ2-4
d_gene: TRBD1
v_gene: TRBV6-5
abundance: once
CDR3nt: TGTGCCAGCAGTTCCCGGGACAGGAGGAACAGTCAGTACTTC
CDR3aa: CASSSRDRRNSQYF

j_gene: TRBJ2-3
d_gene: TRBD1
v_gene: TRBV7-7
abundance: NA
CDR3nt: TGTGCCAGCAGCCCCCAGGGGGCTAGCACAGATACGCAGTATTTT
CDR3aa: CASSPQGASTDTQYF

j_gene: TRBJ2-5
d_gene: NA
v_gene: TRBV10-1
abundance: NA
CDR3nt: TGCGCCAGCAGTGCCGCTGGCCCCTCTCCCCTGTACTTC
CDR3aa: CASSAAGPSPLYF

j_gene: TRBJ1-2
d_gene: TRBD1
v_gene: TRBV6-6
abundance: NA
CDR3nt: TGTGCCAGTGGCACGACAGGGAACTATGGCTACACCTTC
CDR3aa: CASGTTGNYGYTF

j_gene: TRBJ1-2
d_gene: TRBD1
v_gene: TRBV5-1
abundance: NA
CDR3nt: TGCGCCAGCAGCTTGAGGGGGCCCGCCTATGGCTACACCTTC
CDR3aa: CASSLRGPAYGYTF

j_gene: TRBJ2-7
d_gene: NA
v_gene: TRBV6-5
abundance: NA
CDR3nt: TGTGCCAGCAGTTACGGCCGGGGTTCCTACGAGCAGTACTTC
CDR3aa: CASSYGRGSYEQYF

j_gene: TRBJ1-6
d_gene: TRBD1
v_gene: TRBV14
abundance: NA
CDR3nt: TGTGCCAGCAGCCAAGATTTGGGACAGGGATCACCCCTCCACTTT
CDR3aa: CASSQDLGQGSPLHF

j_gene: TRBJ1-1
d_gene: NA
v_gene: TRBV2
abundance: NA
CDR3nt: TGTGCCAGCAGTGAAGCTGAGGGAACTGAAGCTTTCTTT
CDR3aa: CASSEAEGTEAFF